The 11 T cell receptor beta chains below all came from one sample that was sequenced in a study of cytomegalovirus exposure and HLA in healthy donors. PCR used 60 Vbeta primers and 13 Jbeta primers. TCRdb keeps only in-frame clones here, not all; method: immunoSEQ multiplex PCR. The table lists 220,000 or so clones, almost 80% of them singletons. Sequenced sample: PBMCs. These receptors were taken from a male donor in good health and CMV-seronegative.

V and J are TRBV5-1 and TRBJ1-1; D ambiguous. Germline-derived CDR1 and CDR2 are SGHRS and YFSETQ. V lost 0 bases, J lost 5 bases, and 8 bases lay in between. The length of the CDR3 is 13 residues. The CDR3 reads CASSLEPRTEAFF. In nucleotides, the CDR3 is TGCGCCAGCAGCTTGGAACCGAGAACTGAAGCTTTCTTT.

This chain joins TRBV10-3 and TRBJ2-3; D is unresolved. Germline CDR1 and CDR2: ENHRY and SYGVKD. This CDR3 has 12 residues. V lost 4 bases and J 5 bases, leaving 7 bases between the germline ends. Here the CDR3 reads CAISATVDTQYF. CDR3 nucleotide sequence: TGTGCCATCAGTGCTACTGTAGATACGCAGTATTTT.

This clone was observed a handful of times. Distinct nucleotide sequences in the sample also encode this CDR3. This chain uses TRBV5-1 with TRBJ2-3; no clear D gene. The CDR3 has 12 amino acids. V lost 2 bases and J lost 5, with 6 bases in between. The germline V gene encodes CDR1 SGHRS and CDR2 YFSETQ. This CDR3 reads CASSFSRDTQYF. DNA of the CDR3: TGCGCCAGCAGCTTTAGTAGAGATACGCAGTATTTT.

The chain is built from TRBV7-6 and TRBJ2-7; D may be TRBD1 (5 bases). There are 11 residues in the CDR3. Between the trimmed V and J ends, which lost 6 bases and 6 bases, there was a span of 9 bases. Germline CDR1 is SGHVS and CDR2 is FNYEAQ. The CDR3 DNA sequence: TGTGCCAGCAGACAAACAGGCGAGCAGTACTTC. Translating it yields CASRQTGEQYF.

This chain joins TRBV5-1 and TRBJ1-5, with a tentative D call TRBD1 (6 bases). V was trimmed by 5 bases and J by 6 bases, leaving 12 bases between them. The CDR3 has 13 residues. Germline assignment: CDR1 SGHRS and CDR2 YFSETQ. Here the CDR3 reads CASSTGSGQPQHF. CDR3 nucleotide sequence: TGCGCCAGCAGTACAGGGTCCGGTCAGCCCCAGCATTTT.

The V call is TRBV6-1, the J call TRBJ1-1; 11 bases are shared with TRBD1. Trimming at V came to 4 bases and at J to 11 bases, leaving 6 bases not matched to a gene. This CDR3 has 13 residues. Per the germline V gene, CDR1 is MNHNS and CDR2 is SASEGT. The CDR3 loop reads CASSADRGRAAFF. In DNA form, the CDR3 reads TGTGCCAGCAGTGCGGACAGGGGGCGAGCGGCTTTCTTT.

The rearrangement uses TRBV5-1 and TRBJ2-7, with a tentative D call TRBD1 (6 bases). Between the trimmed V and J ends, which lost 0 bases and 3 bases, there was a span of 16 bases. There are 16 residues in the CDR3. The V gene's germline CDR1 is SGHRS and CDR2 YFSETQ. CDR3 in amino acids: CASSLASTGIIYEQYF. CDR3 nucleotide sequence: TGCGCCAGCAGCTTGGCGTCGACAGGAATTATCTACGAGCAGTACTTC. Filled out from reference TRBV5-1 and TRBJ2-7, the complete variable domain reads KAGVTQTPRYLIKTRGQQVTLSCSPISGHRSVSWYQQTPGQGLQFLFEYFSETQRNKGNFPGRFSGRQFSNSRSEMNVSTLELGDSALYLCASSLASTGIIYEQYFGPGTRLTVT.

This chain uses TRBV5-1 with TRBJ2-3; 7 bases map to TRBD1. The CDR3 consists of 15 residues. Germline CDR1 reads SGHRS; CDR2 reads YFSETQ. V lost 2 bases to trimming and J lost 2 bases; unmatched junction nucleotides: 5. The CDR3 coding sequence is TGCGCCAGCAGCTTCCCGACAGGGTCCACAGATACGCAGTATTTT. Translating gives CASSFPTGSTDTQYF.

The chain carries TRBV30 and TRBJ1-2; D ambiguous. Germline CDR1 reads GTSNPN; CDR2 reads SVGIG (reference sequence). This CDR3 contains 12 residues. The V gene lost 5 bases and the J gene lost 2 bases, with 9 bases spanning the gap. Here the CDR3 reads CAWAPENYGYTF. The CDR3 bases are TGTGCCTGGGCCCCCGAGAACTATGGCTACACCTTC.

The chain links TRBV4-1 to TRBJ1-6; D might be TRBD1 (5 bases). The CDR3 length is 17 residues. The germline V gene encodes CDR1 MGHRA and CDR2 YSYEKL. Trimming shortened V by 4 bases and J by 1 base, and 14 bases separated the two germline ends. The CDR3 here is CASSPGRAKSYNSPLHF. CDR3 coding DNA: TGCGCCAGCAGCCCAGGGAGGGCTAAGTCCTATAATTCACCCCTCCACTTT.

The chain uses TRBV18 and TRBJ1-6; 8 nucleotides agree with TRBD1. The CDR3 has 15 residues. After removal of 3 bases from V and 8 bases from J, the junction contained 6 bases not matched to a gene. Germline CDR1 KGHSH, CDR2 LQKENI. In nucleotides, the CDR3 is TGTGCCAGCTCACCTCCACAGGGGGGGGATTCACCCCTCCACTTT. Translated: CASSPPQGGDSPLHF.